These T cell receptor beta chains were read from a single sample in a study of cytomegalovirus exposure and HLA in healthy donors. The assay was immunoSEQ multiplex PCR, and TCRdb's table has in-frame clones only and misses some. Among around 110,000 clones, less than 80% were seen once, and the ten largest hold more than 3%. Sequenced sample: PBMCs. The origin of the receptors is a man aged 60 to 75 in good health and CMV-seronegative. CDR3s include the opening cysteine and the closing phenylalanine or tryptophan. D genes are given only for firm matches. Size is omitted from some rows. Given values are once, few, many or a class for expanded clones.

size,D,J,V,length,DNA,CDR3
NA,NA,TRBJ1-2,TRBV6-4,15,TGTGCCAGCAGTGACTCTGGAGGTTGGTTTGGTGGCTACACCTTC,CASSDSGGWFGGYTF
NA,NA,TRBJ1-1,TRBV28,15,TGTGCCAGCAGTTCCCCCGGAAGACTTGGGACTGAAGCTTTCTTT,CASSSPGRLGTEAFF
NA,NA,TRBJ2-1,TRBV15,14,TGTGCCACCAGCTCCTTGAGCTCCTACAATGAGCAGTTCTTC,CATSSLSSYNEQFF
few,NA,TRBJ2-2,TRBV7-9,13,TGTGCCTCGAGGGGGTATGAAACCGGGGAGCTGTTTTTT,CASRGYETGELFF
few,NA,TRBJ2-3,TRBV7-3,15,TGTGCCAGCAGCTTAAATTCCCTCGGAGCAGATACGCAGTATTTT,CASSLNSLGADTQYF
NA,NA,TRBJ1-5,TRBV5-6,15,TGTGCCAGCAGCTACCTACAGGGTAGCAATCAGCCCCAGCATTTT,CASSYLQGSNQPQHF
once,TRBD2,TRBJ2-1,TRBV5-1,15,TGCGCCAGCAGCGAACCTAGCGGGGGGGCCCTGGAGCAGTTCTTC,CASSEPSGGALEQFF
NA,TRBD1,TRBJ1-1,TRBV5-4,15,TGTGCCAGCAGCTTGGGGACAGGACTTAACACTGAAGCTTTCTTT,CASSLGTGLNTEAFF
NA,NA,TRBJ2-2,TRBV6-6,16,TGTGCCCTAAAAACGGGGGATCAGGGTAGAACCGGGGAGCTGTTTTTT,CALKTGDQGRTGELFF
NA,NA,TRBJ2-7,TRBV5-1,14,TGCGCCAGCAGCTTGGCTGGGTTCGGGTACGAGCAGTACTTC,CASSLAGFGYEQYF
NA,NA,TRBJ2-2,TRBV4-3,14,TGCGCCAGCAGTCCCGGGGGAGTTGACGGGGAGCTGTTTTTT,CASSPGGVDGELFF
NA,NA,TRBJ1-1,TRBV9,14,TGTGCCAGCAGCGTATCAGGGCAGGACACTGAAGCTTTCTTT,CASSVSGQDTEAFF
NA,NA,TRBJ1-5,TRBV2,16,TGTGCCAGCAGCCACACCGTGGGAGGGTACGATCAGCCCCAGCATTTT,CASSHTVGGYDQPQHF
NA,NA,TRBJ2-2,TRBV6-5,15,TGTGCCAGCAGGAAGGTCAGGGCGAACACCGGGGAGCTGTTTTTT,CASRKVRANTGELFF
NA,NA,TRBJ1-5,TRBV7-2,15,TGTGCCAGCAGCTTATGGGGCAGGTCAGACCAGCCCCAGCATTTT,CASSLWGRSDQPQHF
once,TRBD1,TRBJ2-1,TRBV7-3,14,TGTGCCAGCAGCTTAGGGACAGGGAGGGGTGAGCAGTTCTTC,CASSLGTGRGEQFF
NA,TRBD1,TRBJ1-1,TRBV7-9,14,TGTGCCAGCAGCTCCGGACAGGGTGTTGCTGAAGCTTTCTTT,CASSSGQGVAEAFF
NA,NA,TRBJ1-1,TRBV4-1,17,TGCGCCAGCAGCCAAGGTATGGCCTACAGCCTGAACACTGAAGCTTTCTTT,CASSQGMAYSLNTEAFF
NA,NA,TRBJ1-3,TRBV13,16,TGTGCCAGCAGCTCGCGACAGGACAGCTCTGGAAACACCATATATTTT,CASSSRQDSSGNTIYF
NA,NA,TRBJ2-6,TRBV7-2,15,TGTGCCAGCAGCTTACGGGGCTCTGGGGCCAACGTCCTGACTTTC,CASSLRGSGANVLTF